This T cell receptor (beta chain) was identified during a study of control samples from healthy donors and cancer patients (TCRdb year 2020). Libraries were constructed by the immunoSEQ multiplex PCR assay. What TCRdb holds here is the immuneACCESS table cut down to in-frame rearrangements. Part of the clones is not present; checked against another copy, under half of the missing clones reflect an unresolved V gene, and the others are unexplained. The sample table contains about 170,000 clones; only one count was recorded for more than 85% of them. The ten top clones hold roughly 2% of the sample. CDR3 length: 15 amino acids, cysteine to phenylalanine. CDR3 DNA is the only sequence kept; it has 45 bases, read in frame from the first base. Between the V and J ends, shortened by 0 bases and 3 bases respectively, the junction contains 9 bases. According to the germline V gene, CDR1 reads KGHSH and CDR2 reads LQKENI.

This clone has a single count. The antigen this receptor binds is unknown. No per-base quality is available; no much larger clone lies one base away. Rearrangement joined TRBV18 to TRBJ1-5; the D gene assignment is ambiguous. Sequenced sample: blood. This TCR was recovered from a woman between 40 and 50 years old in good health. The DNA sequence follows: TGTGCCAGCTCACCACCCGGGCCACTCAATCAGCCCCAGCATTTT. This is translated as CASSPPGPLNQPQHF.